This T cell receptor (beta chain) stems from a study of HIV-infected children after antiretroviral therapy interruption. Study at large: For the interruption arm, samples span week 0 through about 3 years after study end. Overall study results and limits: After treatment interruption started, naive CD4+ CDR3 overlap across time points dropped.

The treatment was: PENTA 11 planned treatment interruption arm or continuous ART arm. Participants had taken at least three-drug ART for at least 24 weeks. Naive CD4+ CD45RA+ CD45RO- T cells were sorted from thawed PBMCs. RNA-based 3' RACE libraries used unique molecular identifiers. TCRdb re-called the 3' RACE reads through MiXCR, storing one row per CDR3 protein. The sample yields 40,000 to 50,000 distinct CDR3 sequences, approximately 4.3% seen once. V was trimmed by 7 bases and J by 7 bases, leaving 19 bases between them. The CDR3 runs to 15 residues. Germline lookup yields CDR1 MDHEN and CDR2 SYDVKM. This clonotype was seen many times. No antigen is known for it.

This specimen consisted of CD45RA+ CD4+ T cells from PBMCs, pooled from several time points, obtained from a donor given antiretroviral therapy, either interrupted or continuous. Subset given: naive CD4+ CD45RA+ CD45RO- T cells. V is TRBV28 and J is TRBJ2-2; D remains ambiguous. This sequence was found in a pool of human donors with HIV. For the CDR3, the DNA is TGTGCCAGCACCCTCCTGGCTGGGTTAGACGGGGAGCTGTTTTTT. This gives the protein CASTLLAGLDGELFF.